Listed below are T cell receptor beta chains from one sample, sequenced in a study of T cell repertoires in cytomegalovirus infection. No antigen is known for these receptors. MiXCR, run by TCRdb on the reads, gives a single entry per CDR3 protein. The sample holds under 90,000 distinct CDR3 sequences, approximately 45% seen once. Sequenced material: CD8+ T cells from cultured PBMCs, taken from culture after CMV antigen stimulation. The source of these receptors is a human donor in good health (CMV status not recorded). Some clones in this sample may be carry-over from other donors' samples. Both conserved end residues are part of each CDR3. The D gene is left open where the match is weak. For some rows the clone size is stated as once, few or many, or as a class when expanded; others skip it.

V gene	J gene	clone size	D gene	CDR3 DNA	CDR3 protein
TRBV29-1	TRBJ1-5	-	-	TGCAGCGTTGCAGGGGTTGGTCAGCCCCAGCATTTT	CSVAGVGQPQHF
TRBV6-1	TRBJ2-1	-	TRBD2	TGTGCCAGCAGTGAAACTAGCGGGGGCCATGAGCAGTTCTTC	CASSETSGGHEQFF
TRBV9	TRBJ1-6	-	-	TGTGCCAGCAGCGTAGAGGGGGGGGATAATTCACCCCTCCACTTT	CASSVEGGDNSPLHF
TRBV19	TRBJ2-3	-	-	TGTGCCAGTAGTATAGTGCCCAGGGGAAGCACAGATACGCAGTATTTT	CASSIVPRGSTDTQYF
TRBV29-1	TRBJ2-4	-	-	TGCAGCGTTGAATCCCGGGGACCTCTCCCCCTCAAAAACATTCAGTACTTC	CSVESRGPLPLKNIQYF
TRBV2	TRBJ2-3	-	-	TGTGCCAGCAGCCGGGGAGCCGAGGGGTCAGATACGCAGTATTTT	CASSRGAEGSDTQYF
TRBV7-9	TRBJ2-7	few	-	TGTGCCAGCGGGTACAGGGAGTACGAGCAGTACTTC	CASGYREYEQYF
TRBV7-8	TRBJ2-7	many	-	TGTGCCAGCAGCTCGGACAACCCTGACGACGAGCAGTACTTC	CASSSDNPDDEQYF
TRBV13	TRBJ1-1	many	-	TGTGCCAGCAGCACCGGGACATTGAACACTGAAGCTTTCTTT	CASSTGTLNTEAFF
TRBV7-8	TRBJ2-4	-	TRBD1	TGTGCCAGCAGCTTAGCGCGACAGGGGGCAAACATTCAGTACTTC	CASSLARQGANIQYF
TRBV5-6	TRBJ2-7	few	-	TGTGCCAGCAGGGGACTCGAGGGGGAGCAGTACTTC	CASRGLEGEQYF
TRBV10-3	TRBJ2-3	few	-	TGTGCCATCAGTGAGGTGGCAGATACGCAGTATTTT	CAISEVADTQYF
TRBV19	TRBJ1-5	-	-	TGTGCCAGTAGTACCCGGGACGGTAATCAGCCCCAGCATTTT	CASSTRDGNQPQHF
TRBV7-9	TRBJ2-1	-	-	TGTGCCAGCAGCTTAGCGTCGGAAGATGAGCAGTTCTTC	CASSLASEDEQFF
TRBV5-1	TRBJ2-7	few	TRBD1	TGCGCCAGCAGCTTGGTCCGGACAGGGTCCATCGCCTACGAGCAGTACTTC	CASSLVRTGSIAYEQYF
TRBV10-3	TRBJ2-5	-	TRBD2	TGTGCCATCAGTGAGTCGAGGGGAGGGACCGCTTCCGAAGAGACCCAGTACTTC	CAISESRGGTASEETQYF
TRBV5-5	TRBJ1-1	few	-	TGTGCCAGCAGCTTGTTCAGAGGGAACACTGAAGCTTTCTTT	CASSLFRGNTEAFF
TRBV28	TRBJ2-2	-	TRBD1	TGTGCCAGCAGTTTTCGGGACAGGGGCGCCGGGGAGCTGTTTTTT	CASSFRDRGAGELFF
TRBV5-3	TRBJ2-5	-	TRBD2	TGTGCCAGCAGACAACTAGCGGGAGGAGGCGAGACCCAGTACTTC	CASRQLAGGGETQYF
TRBV11-3	TRBJ1-5	few	-	TGTGCCAGCAGTCCAAATCAGCCCCAGCATTTT	CASSPNQPQHF
TRBV19	TRBJ2-1	-	-	TGTGCCAGTAGTACTTCCTTTCGGTATGAGCAGTTCTTC	CASSTSFRYEQFF
TRBV12-3/TRBV12-4	TRBJ2-7	-	-	TGTGCCAGCAGTCTTGAGACTTGGGAGTCGTACTTC	CASSLETWESYF
TRBV10-2	TRBJ2-1	few	-	TGCGCCAGCAGGGCCCTCCTCGTCCCTCCTGAGCAGTTCTTC	CASRALLVPPEQFF
TRBV7-6	TRBJ2-5	-	-	TGTGCCGTAGGGGGGGAGACCCAGTACTTC	CAVGGETQYF
TRBV6-6	TRBJ2-5	-	-	TGTGCCAGCAGTTACTCAGAGGGTGGCGAGACCCAGTACTTC	CASSYSEGGETQYF
TRBV7-6	TRBJ2-1	few	-	TGTGCCAGCAGCTTAGGCGACCAATACTCCTACAATGAGCAGTTCTTC	CASSLGDQYSYNEQFF
TRBV24-1	TRBJ2-1	-	-	TGTGCCACCAGTGATTCAGTTCGCCGTTCCTACAATGAGCAGTTCTTC	CATSDSVRRSYNEQFF
TRBV5-6	TRBJ1-1	-	-	TGTGCCAGCAGCTCGGATGAACAGGTTTTAGCTTTCTTT	CASSSDEQVLAFF
TRBV27	TRBJ1-2	-	-	TGTGCCAGCAGCCTACGGGTTCCTAACTATGGCTACACCTTC	CASSLRVPNYGYTF
TRBV10-2	TRBJ2-1	-	TRBD2	TGCGCCAGCAGTGAGTCGGTACTAGCGGGGGGCAATGAGCAGTTCTTC	CASSESVLAGGNEQFF
TRBV27	TRBJ2-7	-	-	TGTGCCAGCAGTTCCATTCCCAGGAGGGGGCCTTACGAGCAGTACTTC	CASSSIPRRGPYEQYF